This TCR beta chain derives from a study of cytomegalovirus exposure and HLA in healthy donors. The PCR ran on 60 Vbeta and 13 Jbeta primers. TCRdb keeps only in-frame clones here, not all; method: immunoSEQ multiplex PCR. The sample yields roughly 120,000 clones, approximately 72% seen once. The germline CDR1 and CDR2 sequences are SGHAT and FQDESV (reference sequence). V lost 5 bases to trimming and J lost 4 bases; unmatched junction nucleotides: 9. CDR3 length: 16 residues. This clonotype was sampled from a man aged 55 to 70 in good health and CMV-seropositive. The chain recombines TRBV11-1 with TRBJ2-1; TRBD2 matches at 9 bases. The sample comprised PBMCs. The CDR3 protein is CASSLSGGTPYNEQFF. The CDR3 nucleotides read TGTGCCAGCAGCCTTAGCGGGGGCACCCCTTACAATGAGCAGTTCTTC.